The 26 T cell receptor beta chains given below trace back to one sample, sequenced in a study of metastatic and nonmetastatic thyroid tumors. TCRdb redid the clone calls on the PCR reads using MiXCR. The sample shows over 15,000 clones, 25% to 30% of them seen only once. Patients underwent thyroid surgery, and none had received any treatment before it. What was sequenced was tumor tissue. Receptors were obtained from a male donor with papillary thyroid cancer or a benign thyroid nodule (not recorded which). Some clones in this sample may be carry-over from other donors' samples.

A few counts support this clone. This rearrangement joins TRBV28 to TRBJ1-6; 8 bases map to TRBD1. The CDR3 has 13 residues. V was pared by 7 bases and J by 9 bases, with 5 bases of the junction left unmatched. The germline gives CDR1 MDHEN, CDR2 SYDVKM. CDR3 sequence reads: CASKTGVGSPLHF. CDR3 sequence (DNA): TGTGCCAGCAAGACAGGGGTCGGTTCACCCCTCCACTTT.

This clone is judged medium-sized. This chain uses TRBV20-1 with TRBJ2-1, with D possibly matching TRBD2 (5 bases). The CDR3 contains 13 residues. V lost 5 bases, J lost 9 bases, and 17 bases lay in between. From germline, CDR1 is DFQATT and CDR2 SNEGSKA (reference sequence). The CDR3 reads CSARPDPGSEQFF. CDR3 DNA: TGCAGTGCTCGACCCGACCCGGGGAGTGAGCAGTTCTTC.

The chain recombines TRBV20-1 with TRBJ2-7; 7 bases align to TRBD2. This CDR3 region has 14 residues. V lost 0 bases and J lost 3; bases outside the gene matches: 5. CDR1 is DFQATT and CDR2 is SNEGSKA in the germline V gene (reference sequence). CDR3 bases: TGCAGTGCTAGAGATCAGCGGGATTTCTACGAGCAGTACTTC. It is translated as CSARDQRDFYEQYF.

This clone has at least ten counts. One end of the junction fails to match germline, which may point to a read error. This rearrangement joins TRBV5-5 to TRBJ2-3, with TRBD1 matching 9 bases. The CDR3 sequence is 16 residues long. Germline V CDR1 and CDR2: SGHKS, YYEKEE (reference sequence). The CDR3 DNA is TGTGCCAGCAGCTTGGGGGGACAGGGTCTGTCAGATACGCTGTATTTT. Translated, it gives CASSLGGQGLSDTLYF.

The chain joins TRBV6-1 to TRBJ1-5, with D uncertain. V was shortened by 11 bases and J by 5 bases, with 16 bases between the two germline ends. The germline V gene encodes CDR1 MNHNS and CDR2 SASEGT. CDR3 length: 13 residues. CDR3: CALHAGSDQPQHF. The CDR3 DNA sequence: TGTGCCCTTCACGCGGGCAGCGATCAGCCCCAGCATTTT.

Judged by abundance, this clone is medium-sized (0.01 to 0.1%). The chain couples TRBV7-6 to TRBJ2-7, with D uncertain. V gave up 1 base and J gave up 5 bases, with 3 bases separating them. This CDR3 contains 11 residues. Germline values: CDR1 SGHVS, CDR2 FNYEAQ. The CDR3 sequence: CASSLGNEQYF. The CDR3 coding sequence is TGTGCCAGCAGCTTAGGCAACGAGCAGTACTTC.

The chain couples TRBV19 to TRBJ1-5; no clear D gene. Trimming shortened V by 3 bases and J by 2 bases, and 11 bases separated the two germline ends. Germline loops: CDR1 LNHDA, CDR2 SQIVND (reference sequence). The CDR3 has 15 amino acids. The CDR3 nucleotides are TGTGCCAGTAGTATTCAGTTGACCGGCAATCAGCCCCAGCATTTT. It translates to CASSIQLTGNQPQHF.

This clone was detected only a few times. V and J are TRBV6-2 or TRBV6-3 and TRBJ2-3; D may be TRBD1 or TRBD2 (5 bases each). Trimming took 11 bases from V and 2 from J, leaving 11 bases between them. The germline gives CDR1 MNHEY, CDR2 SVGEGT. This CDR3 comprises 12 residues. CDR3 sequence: CASRDPTDTQYF. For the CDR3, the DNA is TGTGCCTCCCGGGACCCCACAGATACGCAGTATTTT.

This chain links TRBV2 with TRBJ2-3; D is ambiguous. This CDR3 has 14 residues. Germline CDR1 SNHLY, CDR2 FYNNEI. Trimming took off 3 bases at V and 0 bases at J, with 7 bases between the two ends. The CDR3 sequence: CASSEAHSTDTQYF. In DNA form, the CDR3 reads TGTGCCAGCAGTGAGGCGCATAGCACAGATACGCAGTATTTT.

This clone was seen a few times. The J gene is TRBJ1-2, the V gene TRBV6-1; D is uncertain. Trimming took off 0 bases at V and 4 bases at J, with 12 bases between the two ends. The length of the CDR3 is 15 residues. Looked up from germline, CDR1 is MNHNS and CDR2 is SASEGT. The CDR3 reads CASSEASQGRYGYTF. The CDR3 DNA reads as TGTGCCAGCAGTGAAGCATCACAAGGACGCTATGGCTACACCTTC.

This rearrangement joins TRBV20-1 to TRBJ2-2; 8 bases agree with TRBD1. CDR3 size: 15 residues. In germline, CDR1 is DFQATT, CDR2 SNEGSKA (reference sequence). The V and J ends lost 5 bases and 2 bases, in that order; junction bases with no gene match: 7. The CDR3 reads CSAPSQGANTGELFF. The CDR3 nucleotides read TGCAGTGCTCCTTCGCAGGGGGCAAACACCGGGGAGCTGTTTTTT.

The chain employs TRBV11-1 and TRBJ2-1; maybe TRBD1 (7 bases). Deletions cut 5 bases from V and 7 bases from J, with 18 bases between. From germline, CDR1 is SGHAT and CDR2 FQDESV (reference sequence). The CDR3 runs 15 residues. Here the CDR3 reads CASSQYRGRGNEQFF. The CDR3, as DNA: TGTGCCAGCAGCCAGTACAGGGGCCGGGGGAATGAGCAGTTCTTC.

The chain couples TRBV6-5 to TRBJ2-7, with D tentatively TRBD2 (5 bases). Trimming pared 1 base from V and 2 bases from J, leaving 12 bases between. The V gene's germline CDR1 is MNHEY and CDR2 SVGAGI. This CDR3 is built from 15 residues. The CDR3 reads CASSYLRESPYEQYF. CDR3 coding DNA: TGTGCCAGCAGTTACTTGAGGGAGAGCCCCTACGAGCAGTACTTC.

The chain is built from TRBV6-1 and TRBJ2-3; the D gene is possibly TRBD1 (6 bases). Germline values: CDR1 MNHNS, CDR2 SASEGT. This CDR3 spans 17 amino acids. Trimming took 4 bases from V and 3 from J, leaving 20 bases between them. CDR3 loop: CASSGRASIGTTDTQYF. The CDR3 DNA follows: TGTGCCAGCAGTGGACGCGCGTCGATAGGGACAACAGATACGCAGTATTTT.

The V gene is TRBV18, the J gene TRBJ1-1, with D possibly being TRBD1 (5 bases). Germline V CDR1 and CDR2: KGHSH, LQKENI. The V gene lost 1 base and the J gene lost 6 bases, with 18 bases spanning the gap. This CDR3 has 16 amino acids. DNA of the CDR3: TGTGCCAGCTCACCACGGGGGAACAGCGGGGGGGCTGAAGCTTTCTTT. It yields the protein CASSPRGNSGGAEAFF.

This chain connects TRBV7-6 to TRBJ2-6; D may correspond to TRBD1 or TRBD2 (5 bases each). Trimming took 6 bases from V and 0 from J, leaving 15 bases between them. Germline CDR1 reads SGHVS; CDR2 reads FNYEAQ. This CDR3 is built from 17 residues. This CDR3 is CASREGTESSGANVLTF. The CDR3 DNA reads TGTGCCAGCAGGGAAGGGACGGAAAGCTCTGGGGCCAACGTCCTGACTTTC. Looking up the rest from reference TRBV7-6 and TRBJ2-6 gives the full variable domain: GAGVSQSPRYKVTKRGQDVALRCDPISGHVSLYWYRQALGQGPEFLTYFNYEAQQDKSGLPNDRFSAERPEGSISTLTIQRTEQRDSAMYRCASREGTESSGANVLTFGAGSRLTVL.

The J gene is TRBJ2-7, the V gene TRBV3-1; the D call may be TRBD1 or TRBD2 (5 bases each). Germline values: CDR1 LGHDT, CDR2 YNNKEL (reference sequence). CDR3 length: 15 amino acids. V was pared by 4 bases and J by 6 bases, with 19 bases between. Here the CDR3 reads CASSPPGLGVVEQYF. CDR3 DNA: TGTGCCAGCAGCCCACCAGGGTTGGGAGTAGTCGAGCAGTACTTC.

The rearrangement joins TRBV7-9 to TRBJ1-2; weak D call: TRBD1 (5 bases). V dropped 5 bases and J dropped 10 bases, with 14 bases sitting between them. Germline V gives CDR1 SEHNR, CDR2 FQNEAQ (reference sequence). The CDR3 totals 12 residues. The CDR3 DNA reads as TGTGCCAGCAGCCCAAACTTGGGGGTCTACACCTTC. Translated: CASSPNLGVYTF.

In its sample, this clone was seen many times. The CDR3 coding sequence is TGTGCCAGCTCGGCTAGCGGGAAGGATACGCAGTATTTT. It specifies CASSASGKDTQYF. V gene TRBV7-3 combines with J gene TRBJ2-3, with 9 nucleotides matching TRBD2. The CDR3 runs to 13 residues. V shed 8 bases and J 6 bases; nucleotides not matched to a gene: 6. Germline V gene data show CDR1 as SGHTA and CDR2 as FQGTGA.

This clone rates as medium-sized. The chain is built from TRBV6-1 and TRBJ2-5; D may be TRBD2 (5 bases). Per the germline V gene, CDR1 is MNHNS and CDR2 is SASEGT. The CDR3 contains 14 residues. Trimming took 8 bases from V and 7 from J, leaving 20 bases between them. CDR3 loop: CASCWGLAKMTQYF. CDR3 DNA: TGTGCCAGCTGCTGGGGTCTAGCCAAGATGACCCAGTACTTC.

The CDR3, as DNA: TGCGCCAGCAGCCAAGTATGGCAGGGGGAAGAAAAACTGTTTTTT. Translated: CASSQVWQGEEKLFF. The chain combines TRBV4-1 with TRBJ1-4; 7 bases match TRBD1. The ends lost 1 base at V and 8 bases at J; junction bases unmatched: 7. This CDR3 region has 15 residues. Germline CDR1 MGHRA, CDR2 YSYEKL.

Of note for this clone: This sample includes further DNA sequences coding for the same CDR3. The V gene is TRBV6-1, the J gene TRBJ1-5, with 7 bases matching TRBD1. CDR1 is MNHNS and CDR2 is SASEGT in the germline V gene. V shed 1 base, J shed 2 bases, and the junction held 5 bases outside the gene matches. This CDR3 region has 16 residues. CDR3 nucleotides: TGTGCCAGCAGTGAAGGAGAGGGGGCTGGCAATCAGCCCCAGCATTTT. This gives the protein CASSEGEGAGNQPQHF.

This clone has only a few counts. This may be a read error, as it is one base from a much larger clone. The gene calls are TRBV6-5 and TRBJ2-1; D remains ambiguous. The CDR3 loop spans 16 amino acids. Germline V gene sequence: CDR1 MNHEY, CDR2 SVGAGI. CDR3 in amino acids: CASSYSPPGIYSEQFF. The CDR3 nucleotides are TGTGCCAGCAGTTACTCGCCACCCGGCATTTACAGTGAGCAGTTCTTC.

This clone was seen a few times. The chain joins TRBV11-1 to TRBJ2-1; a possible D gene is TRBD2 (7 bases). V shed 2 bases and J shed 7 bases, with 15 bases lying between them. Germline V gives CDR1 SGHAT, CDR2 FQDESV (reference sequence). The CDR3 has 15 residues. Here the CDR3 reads CASSLTGGPENEQFF. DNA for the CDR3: TGTGCCAGCAGCTTAACGGGGGGCCCCGAAAATGAGCAGTTCTTC.

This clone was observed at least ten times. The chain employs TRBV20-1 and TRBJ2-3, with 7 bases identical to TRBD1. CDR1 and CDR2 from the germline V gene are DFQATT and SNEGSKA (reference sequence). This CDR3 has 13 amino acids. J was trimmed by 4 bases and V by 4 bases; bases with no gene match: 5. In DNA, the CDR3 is TGCAGTGCTACCGACAGGGTGGCAGATACGCAGTATTTT. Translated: CSATDRVADTQYF.

The DNA of the CDR3 is TGCGCCAGCAGCTTGGGGGAGGGCAGGGGCAAGGTGCAGTACTTC. Residues: CASSLGEGRGKVQYF. The V call is TRBV5-1, the J call TRBJ2-7; a possible D gene is TRBD2 (7 bases). This CDR3 region has 15 residues. In germline, CDR1 is SGHRS, CDR2 YFSETQ. Trimming pared 0 bases from V and 9 bases from J, leaving 19 bases between.